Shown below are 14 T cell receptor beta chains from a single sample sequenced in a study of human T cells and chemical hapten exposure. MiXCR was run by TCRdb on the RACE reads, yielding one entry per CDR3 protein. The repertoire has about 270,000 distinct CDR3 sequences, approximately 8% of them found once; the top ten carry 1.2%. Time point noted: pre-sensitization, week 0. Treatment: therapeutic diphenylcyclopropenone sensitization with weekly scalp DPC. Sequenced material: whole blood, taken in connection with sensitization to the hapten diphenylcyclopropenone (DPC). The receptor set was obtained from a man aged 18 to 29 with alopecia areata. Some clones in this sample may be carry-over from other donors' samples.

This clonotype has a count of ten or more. CDR3 bases: TGTGCCAGCAGCCAAGCGACGGCTGAAGCTTTCTTT. Residues: CASSQATAEAFF. V gene TRBV3-1 combines with J gene TRBJ1-1; no definite D call. CDR1 and CDR2 (germline): LGHDT, YNNKEL (reference sequence). Trimming stripped 1 base from V and 6 bases from J, with 6 bases between. CDR3 size: 12 residues.

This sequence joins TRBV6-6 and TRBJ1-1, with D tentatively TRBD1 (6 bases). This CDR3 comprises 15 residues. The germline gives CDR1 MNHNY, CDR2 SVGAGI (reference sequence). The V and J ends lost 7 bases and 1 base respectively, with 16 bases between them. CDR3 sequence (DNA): TGTGCCAGCAAGCCCAGGGGTGCCGGGAACACTGAAGCTTTCTTT. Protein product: CASKPRGAGNTEAFF.

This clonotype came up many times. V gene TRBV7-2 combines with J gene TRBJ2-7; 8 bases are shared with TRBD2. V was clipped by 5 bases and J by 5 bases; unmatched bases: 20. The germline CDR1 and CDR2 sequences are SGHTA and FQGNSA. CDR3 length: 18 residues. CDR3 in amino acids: CASSPFLAGGPPLDEQYF. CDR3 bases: TGTGCCAGCAGCCCCTTTCTAGCGGGCGGTCCGCCGTTAGACGAGCAGTACTTC. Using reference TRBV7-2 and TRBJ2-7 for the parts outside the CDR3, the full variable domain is GAGVSQSPSNKVTEKGKDVELRCDPISGHTALYWYRQSLGQGLEFLIYFQGNSAPDKSGLPSDRFSAERTGGSVSTLTIQRTQQEDSAVYLCASSPFLAGGPPLDEQYFGPGTRLTVT.

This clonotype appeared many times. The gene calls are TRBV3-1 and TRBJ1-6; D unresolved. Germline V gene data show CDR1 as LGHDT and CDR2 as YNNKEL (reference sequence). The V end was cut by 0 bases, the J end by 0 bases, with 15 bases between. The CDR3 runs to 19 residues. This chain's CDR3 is CASSQDGIAQSSYNSPLHF. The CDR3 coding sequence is TGTGCCAGCAGCCAAGATGGGATTGCCCAAAGCTCCTATAATTCACCCCTCCACTTT.

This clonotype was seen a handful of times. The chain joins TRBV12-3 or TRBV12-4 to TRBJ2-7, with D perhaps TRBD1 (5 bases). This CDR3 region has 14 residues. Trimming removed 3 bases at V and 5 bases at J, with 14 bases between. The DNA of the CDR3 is TGTGCCAGCAGTTTCTCAGGGAAGGGGAACGAGCAGTACGTC. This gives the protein CASSFSGKGNEQYV.

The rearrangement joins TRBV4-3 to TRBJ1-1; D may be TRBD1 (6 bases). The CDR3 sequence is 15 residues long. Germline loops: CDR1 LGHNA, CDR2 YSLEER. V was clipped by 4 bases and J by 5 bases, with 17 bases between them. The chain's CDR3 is CASSLRTGAGTEAFF. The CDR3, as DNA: TGCGCCAGCAGCCTAAGAACGGGGGCGGGTACTGAAGCTTTCTTT.

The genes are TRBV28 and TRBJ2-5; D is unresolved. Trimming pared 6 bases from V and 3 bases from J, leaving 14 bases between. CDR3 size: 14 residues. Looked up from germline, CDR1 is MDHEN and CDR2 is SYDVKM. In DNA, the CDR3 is TGTGCCAGCAGCACCCCCGGTCTGAAAGAGACCCAGTACTTC. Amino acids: CASSTPGLKETQYF.

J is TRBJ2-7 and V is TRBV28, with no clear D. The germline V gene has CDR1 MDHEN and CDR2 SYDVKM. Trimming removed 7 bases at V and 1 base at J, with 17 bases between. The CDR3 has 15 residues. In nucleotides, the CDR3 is TGTGCCAGCACCACAATGAGGTCAGGTTCCTACGAGCAGTACGTC. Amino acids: CASTTMRSGSYEQYV.

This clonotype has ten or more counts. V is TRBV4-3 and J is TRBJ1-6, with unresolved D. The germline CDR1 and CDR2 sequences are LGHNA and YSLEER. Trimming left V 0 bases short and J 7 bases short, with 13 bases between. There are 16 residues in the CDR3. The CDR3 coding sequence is TGCGCCAGCAGCCAAGAAGTAAACAGTAGGAATTCACCCCTCCACTTT. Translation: CASSQEVNSRNSPLHF.

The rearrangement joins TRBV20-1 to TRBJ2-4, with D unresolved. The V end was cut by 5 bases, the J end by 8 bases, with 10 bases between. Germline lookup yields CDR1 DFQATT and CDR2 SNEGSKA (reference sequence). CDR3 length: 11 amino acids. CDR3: CSAQKGHIQYF. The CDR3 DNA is TGCAGTGCTCAAAAAGGGCACATTCAGTACTTC.

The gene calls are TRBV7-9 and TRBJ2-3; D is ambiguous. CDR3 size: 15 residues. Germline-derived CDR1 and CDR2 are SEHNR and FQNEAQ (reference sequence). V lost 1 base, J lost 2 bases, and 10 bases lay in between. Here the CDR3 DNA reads TGTGCCAGCAGCTTAGATGCCTCGTACACAGATACGCAGTATTTT. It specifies CASSLDASYTDTQYF.

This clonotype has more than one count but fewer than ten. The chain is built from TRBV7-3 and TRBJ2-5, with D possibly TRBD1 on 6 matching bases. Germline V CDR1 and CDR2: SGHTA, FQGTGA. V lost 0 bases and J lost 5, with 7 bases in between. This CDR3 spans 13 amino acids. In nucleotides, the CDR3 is TGTGCCAGCAGCTTAACTCAGGGGGAGACCCAGTACTTC. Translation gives CASSLTQGETQYF. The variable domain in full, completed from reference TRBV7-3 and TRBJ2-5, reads GAGVSQTPSNKVTEKGKYVELRCDPISGHTALYWYRQSLGQGPEFLIYFQGTGAADDSGLPNDRFFAVRPEGSVSTLKIQRTERGDSAVYLCASSLTQGETQYFGPGTRLLVL.

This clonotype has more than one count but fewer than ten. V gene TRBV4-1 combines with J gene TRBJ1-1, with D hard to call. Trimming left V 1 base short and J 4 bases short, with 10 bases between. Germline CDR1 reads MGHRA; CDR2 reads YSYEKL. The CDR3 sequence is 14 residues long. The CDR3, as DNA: TGCGCCAGCAGCCAAGTTGGTTCGGGCACTGAAGCTTTCTTT. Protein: CASSQVGSGTEAFF.

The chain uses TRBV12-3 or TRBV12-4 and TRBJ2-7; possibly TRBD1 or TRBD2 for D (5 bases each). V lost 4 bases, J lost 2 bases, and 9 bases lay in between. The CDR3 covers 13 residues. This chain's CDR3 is CASSWDPTYEQYV. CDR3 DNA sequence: TGTGCCAGCAGTTGGGACCCGACCTACGAGCAGTACGTC.